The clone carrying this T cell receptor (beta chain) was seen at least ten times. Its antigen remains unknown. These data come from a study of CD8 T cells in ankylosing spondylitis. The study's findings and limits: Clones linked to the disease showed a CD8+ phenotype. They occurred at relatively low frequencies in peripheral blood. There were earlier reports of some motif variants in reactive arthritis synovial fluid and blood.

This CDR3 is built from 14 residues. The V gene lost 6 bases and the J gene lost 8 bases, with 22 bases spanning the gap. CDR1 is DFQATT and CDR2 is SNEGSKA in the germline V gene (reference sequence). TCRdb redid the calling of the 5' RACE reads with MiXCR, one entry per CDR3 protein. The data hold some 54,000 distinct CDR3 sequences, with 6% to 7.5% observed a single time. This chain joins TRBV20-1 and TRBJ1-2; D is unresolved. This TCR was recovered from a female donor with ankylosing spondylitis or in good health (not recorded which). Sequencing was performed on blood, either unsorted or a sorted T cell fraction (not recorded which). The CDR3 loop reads CSAPGPGSYMGYTF. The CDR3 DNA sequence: TGCAGTGCACCCGGGCCCGGATCCTATATGGGCTACACCTTC.